The 23 T cell receptor beta chains given below trace back to one sample, sequenced in a study of Graves' ophthalmopathy and Graves' hyperthyroidism. RNA transcripts provided the template for amplifying TCR beta CDR3 regions. In the first round, RT-PCR was carried out with HTBI primers, and a multiplex PCR formed the second round. TCRdb called the multiplex PCR reads again in MiXCR, with one record for every CDR3 protein. The sample includes 580,000 or so distinct CDR3 sequences, under 45% of them seen just once. Sequencing was carried out using peripheral blood or thyroid tissue (not recorded which). Receptors originate from an adult man with Graves' hyperthyroidism.

The chain's CDR3 is CASSLGGVRNEAQYF. The CDR3 region has the DNA TGTGCCAGCAGCTTAGGCGGGGTGAGGAATGAGGCCCAGTACTTC. The V call is TRBV7-9, the J call TRBJ2-5, with a tentative D call TRBD2 (6 bases). The CDR3 length is 15 residues. The V gene lost 1 base and the J gene lost 9 bases, with 18 bases spanning the gap. From germline, CDR1 is SEHNR and CDR2 FQNEAQ (reference sequence).

This clonotype turned up a few times. CDR3 bases: TGTGCCAGCAATTACCATATTGGGGGGGCCACTGAAGCTTTCTTT. Translated, it gives CASNYHIGGATEAFF. The chain joins TRBV12-3 or TRBV12-4 to TRBJ1-1; tentatively, D is TRBD1 (6 bases). Trimming pared 7 bases from V and 4 bases from J, leaving 19 bases between. The CDR3 is 15 residues long.

The chain employs TRBV5-1 and TRBJ2-7; the D gene is possibly TRBD1 (5 bases). The end of the DNA aligns better with TRBJ2-1, so the J call may be wrong. The CDR3 covers 13 residues. The V gene's germline CDR1 is SGHRS and CDR2 YFSETQ. The CDR3 protein is CASSSKGKNEQFF. The DNA of the CDR3 is TGCGCCAGCAGCTCTAAGGGGAAGAATGAGCAGTTCTTC.

In its sample, this clonotype was seen a few times. The chain has TRBV3-1 and TRBJ1-3; D not resolved. Per germline, CDR1 LGHDT and CDR2 YNNKEL (reference sequence). Trimming took off 0 bases at V and 7 bases at J, with 16 bases between the two ends. This CDR3 has 16 amino acids. CDR3 sequence (DNA): TGTGCCAGCAGCCAAGATCCCCCCAGAACGACCAACACCATATATTTT. Translation: CASSQDPPRTTNTIYF.

There are many counts of this clonotype. The chain links TRBV6-5 to TRBJ2-7; D is unresolved. The CDR3 sequence is 11 residues long. Trimming removed 2 bases from V and 6 bases from J, with 5 bases in between. The germline CDR1 and CDR2 sequences are MNHEY and SVGAGI. Written as DNA, the CDR3 is TGTGCCAGCAGTTACACGGGCGAGCAGTACTTC. Translating gives CASSYTGEQYF.

Only a few counts were recorded for this clonotype. The chain has TRBV24-1 and TRBJ2-3; 7 nucleotides align to TRBD1. Germline V gene data show CDR1 as KGHDR and CDR2 as SFDVKD. The trim removed 4 bases at V and 2 bases at J, leaving 8 bases unmatched. This CDR3 has 16 residues. CDR3 in DNA: TGTGCCACCAGTGACCCGGGACAGTCGAACACAGATACGCAGTATTTT. It codes for CATSDPGQSNTDTQYF.

This clonotype turned up a few times. The CDR3 loop reads CASSRGTANQPQHF. The CDR3 DNA sequence: TGTGCCAGCAGCCGCGGGACGGCAAATCAGCCCCAGCATTTT. The chain employs TRBV7-8 and TRBJ1-5; maybe TRBD1 (5 bases). Trimming removed 5 bases at V and 4 bases at J, with 12 bases between. The CDR3 is 14 residues long. Germline V lookup: CDR1 SGHVS, CDR2 FQNEAQ.

This rearrangement joins TRBV28 to TRBJ1-4; the match to TRBD1 covers 9 bases. Germline CDR1 MDHEN, CDR2 SYDVKM. The V and J ends lost 5 bases and 8 bases, in that order; junction bases with no gene match: 6. CDR3 size: 14 residues. CDR3 sequence: CASSRDRVREKLFF. CDR3 DNA sequence: TGTGCCAGCAGTCGGGACAGGGTACGGGAAAAACTGTTTTTT.

Note on this clonotype: One base away lies a much larger clone, so this may be a sequencing read error. The chain carries TRBV7-9 and TRBJ2-7; D may be TRBD1 (6 bases). In germline, CDR1 is SEHNR, CDR2 FQNEAQ (reference sequence). V lost 3 bases and J 5 bases, leaving 14 bases between the germline ends. The CDR3 has 14 residues. CDR3 in DNA: TGTGCCAGCAGCTTGCTGGGGGCGGCCCACGAGCAGTACTTC. This encodes CASSLLGAAHEQYF.

This clonotype was counted at least ten times. The chain uses TRBV25-1 and TRBJ1-6; no definite D call. This CDR3 is built from 12 residues. Deletions cut 6 bases from V and 6 bases from J, with 6 bases between. Germline CDR1 and CDR2: MGHDK and SYGVNS. CDR3 in amino acids: CASRAPNSPLHF. Here the CDR3 DNA reads TGTGCCAGCAGGGCCCCTAATTCACCCCTCCACTTT.

This clonotype turned up a few times. V gene TRBV11-1 combines with J gene TRBJ1-1, with D perhaps TRBD1 (6 bases). Between the trimmed V and J ends, which lost 5 bases and 4 bases, there was a span of 14 bases. The germline CDR1 and CDR2 sequences are SGHAT and FQDESV (reference sequence). This CDR3 is built from 14 residues. This CDR3 is CASSRVGGATEAFF. CDR3 DNA sequence: TGTGCCAGCAGCAGGGTCGGGGGGGCCACTGAAGCTTTCTTT.

The chain links TRBV29-1 to TRBJ2-7; 8 bases are shared with TRBD2. J lost 4 bases, V lost 8 bases, and 10 bases had no gene match. This CDR3 is built from 13 residues. The germline V gene encodes CDR1 SQVTM and CDR2 ANQGSEA. CDR3 nucleotide sequence: TGCAGCCAAGAGGGACTAGTTCTGTACGAGCAGTACTTC. It yields the protein CSQEGLVLYEQYF.

This clonotype was counted ten times or more. This chain links TRBV9 with TRBJ2-7; a possible D gene is TRBD1 (6 bases). Trimming removed 0 bases from V and 4 bases from J, with 8 bases in between. The CDR3 is 13 amino acids. Germline V gives CDR1 SGDLS, CDR2 YYNGEE. Here the CDR3 reads CASSVATGYEQYF. In DNA form, the CDR3 reads TGTGCCAGCAGCGTAGCGACAGGATACGAGCAGTACTTC.

This clonotype has a count of ten or more. The chain has TRBV5-1 and TRBJ2-7, with 7 bases matching TRBD1. Trimming cost V 1 base and J 5 bases; bases outside gene matches: 6. The CDR3 has 14 residues. Germline V gene data show CDR1 as SGHRS and CDR2 as YFSETQ. DNA for the CDR3: TGCGCCAGCAGCTTGACAGGGGACCTCAACGAGCAGTACTTC. Residues: CASSLTGDLNEQYF.

This clonotype appeared a single time. V usage is TRBV5-1 and J usage is TRBJ1-4; possible D gene TRBD1, 5 bases. The ends were cut back, 0 bases at V and 6 bases at J, with 6 bases in the middle. In germline, CDR1 is SGHRS, CDR2 YFSETQ. The CDR3 has 13 amino acids. CDR3 protein: CASSLEGDEKLFF. Written as DNA, the CDR3 is TGCGCCAGCAGCTTGGAAGGGGATGAAAAACTGTTTTTT.

This clonotype was observed at least ten times. The chain employs TRBV29-1 and TRBJ1-5, with a weak D call TRBD1 (6 bases). The ends were cut back, 3 bases at V and 3 bases at J, with 9 bases in the middle. The CDR3 is 13 amino acids. Germline CDR1 reads SQVTM; CDR2 reads ANQGSEA. In nucleotides, the CDR3 is TGCAGCGTTGAGGCAGGGGTCAATCAGCCCCAGCATTTT. Translated: CSVEAGVNQPQHF.

This clonotype was detected many times. The V gene is TRBV20-1, the J gene TRBJ2-5, with D possibly being TRBD1 or TRBD2 (7 bases each). The germline gives CDR1 DFQATT, CDR2 SNEGSKA (reference sequence). The V end was cut by 6 bases, the J end by 0 bases, with 14 bases between. CDR3 length equals 14 residues. Here the CDR3 DNA reads TGCAGTGCGGGGGGGGGACAGAACCAAGAGACCCAGTACTTC. As protein: CSAGGGQNQETQYF.

This clonotype was detected ten times or more. This chain joins TRBV29-1 and TRBJ1-2; 7 bases map to TRBD1. The CDR3 is 13 amino acids. Germline V gene lookup returns CDR1 SQVTM and CDR2 ANQGSEA. With 4 bases clipped from V and 8 bases from J, the junction kept 10 bases outside the gene matches. CDR3 in DNA: TGCAGCGTTGTGAGGCAGGGGGTCGGCGGCTACACCTTC. Protein product: CSVVRQGVGGYTF. Looking up the rest from reference TRBV29-1 and TRBJ1-2 gives the full variable domain: SAVISQKPSRDICQRGTSLTIQCQVDSQVTMMFWYRQQPGQSLTLIATANQGSEATYESGFVIDKFPISRPNLTFSTLTVSNMSPEDSSIYLCSVVRQGVGGYTFGSGTRLTVV.

This clonotype showed up just once. V usage is TRBV7-9 and J usage is TRBJ1-2; no definite D call. The CDR3 consists of 15 residues. Trimming removed 4 bases from V and 8 bases from J, with 20 bases in between. Germline CDR1 reads SEHNR; CDR2 reads FQNEAQ (reference sequence). CDR3 in amino acids: CASSSPQVGGGGYTF. The CDR3 DNA reads as TGTGCCAGCAGCTCCCCCCAGGTGGGAGGAGGCGGCTACACCTTC.

The chain is built from TRBV29-1 and TRBJ2-7; possible D gene TRBD1, 6 bases. Germline V lookup: CDR1 SQVTM, CDR2 ANQGSEA. The ends were cut back, 7 bases at V and 7 bases at J, with 11 bases in the middle. The CDR3 contains 10 residues. The CDR3 sequence is CSDMRGEQYF. CDR3 nucleotide sequence: TGCAGCGATATGAGGGGGGAGCAGTACTTC.

This clonotype was observed at least ten times. The chain is built from TRBV6-1 and TRBJ1-2; D is unclear. CDR1 MNHNS and CDR2 SASEGT come from the germline V gene. The V end lost 7 bases, the J end lost 1 base, and 13 bases lay between the germline ends. This CDR3 has 14 residues. The CDR3: CASTEGSFNYGYTF. In DNA, the CDR3 is TGTGCCAGCACCGAGGGCAGTTTTAACTATGGCTACACCTTC.

With respect to this clonotype: With a much larger clone just one base away, this may be a read error. The V gene is TRBV12-3 or TRBV12-4, the J gene TRBJ2-2, with D perhaps matching TRBD2 (5 bases). This CDR3 contains 14 residues. The CDR3 coding sequence is TGTGCCAGCAGCTCGGGCTCCTGGGCCGGGGAGCCGTTTTTT. It is translated as CASSSGSWAGEPFF.

This clonotype was recorded at least ten times. J is TRBJ2-5 and V is TRBV12-3 or TRBV12-4, with D unclear. CDR3 length: 15 amino acids. The germline V and J ends were trimmed by 3 bases and 0 bases, with 11 bases remaining between them. The CDR3 spells CASSFSYRYQETQYF. DNA for the CDR3: TGTGCCAGCAGTTTTAGCTACCGGTACCAAGAGACCCAGTACTTC.